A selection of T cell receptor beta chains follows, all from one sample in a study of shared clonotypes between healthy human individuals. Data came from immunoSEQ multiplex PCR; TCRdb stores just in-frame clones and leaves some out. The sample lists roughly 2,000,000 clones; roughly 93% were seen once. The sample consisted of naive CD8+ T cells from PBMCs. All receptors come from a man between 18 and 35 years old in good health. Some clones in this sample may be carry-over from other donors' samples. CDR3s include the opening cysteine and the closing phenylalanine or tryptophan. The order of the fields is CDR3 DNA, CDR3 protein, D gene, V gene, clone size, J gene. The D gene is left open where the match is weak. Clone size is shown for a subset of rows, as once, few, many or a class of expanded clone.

CDR3nt: TGTGCCAGCAGTTCCCCTTTGGGACGGGAGGGTAACACCGGGGAGCTGTTTTTT
CDR3aa: CASSSPLGREGNTGELFF
d_gene: TRBD2
v_gene: TRBV28
abundance: -
j_gene: TRBJ2-2

CDR3nt: TGTGCCATCAGTGAGGGGGCTGGAAACACCATATATTTT
CDR3aa: CAISEGAGNTIYF
d_gene: -
v_gene: TRBV10-3
abundance: -
j_gene: TRBJ1-3

CDR3nt: TGTGCCAGCAGCGTAACGGACAGGCAGCCCCAGCATTTT
CDR3aa: CASSVTDRQPQHF
d_gene: TRBD1
v_gene: TRBV9
abundance: -
j_gene: TRBJ1-5

CDR3nt: TGTGCCAGCAGCTTAGGGTCCCCGTATCAGCCCCAGCATTTT
CDR3aa: CASSLGSPYQPQHF
d_gene: -
v_gene: TRBV13
abundance: -
j_gene: TRBJ1-5

CDR3nt: TGTGCCAGCAGGTACAGGGGAGCCGGTTCTGGCTACACCTTC
CDR3aa: CASRYRGAGSGYTF
d_gene: TRBD1
v_gene: TRBV6-5
abundance: -
j_gene: TRBJ1-2

CDR3nt: TGTGCCAGCAGCTTACTCTTGGGGACAGGGAATGAAAAACTGTTTTTT
CDR3aa: CASSLLLGTGNEKLFF
d_gene: TRBD1
v_gene: TRBV7-9
abundance: -
j_gene: TRBJ1-4

CDR3nt: TGTGCCAGCTGGGCCGGGACAGGCATTTCGGAGCAGTACTTC
CDR3aa: CASWAGTGISEQYF
d_gene: TRBD1
v_gene: TRBV28
abundance: -
j_gene: TRBJ2-7

CDR3nt: TGTGCCAGCAGCTTACTAGCGGGGATCAATGAGCAGTTCTTC
CDR3aa: CASSLLAGINEQFF
d_gene: TRBD2
v_gene: TRBV7-3
abundance: -
j_gene: TRBJ2-1

CDR3nt: TGTGCCAGCAGGTCGGCTGGGCGCAGCTATGGCTACACCTTC
CDR3aa: CASRSAGRSYGYTF
d_gene: -
v_gene: TRBV9
abundance: -
j_gene: TRBJ1-2

CDR3nt: TGTGCCAGCACCCCGACGGGGGGTAACACTGAAGCTTTCTTT
CDR3aa: CASTPTGGNTEAFF
d_gene: -
v_gene: TRBV27
abundance: -
j_gene: TRBJ1-1

CDR3nt: TGTGCCAGCCGGTGGGGGGGCGGATTAAACAATCAGCCCCAGCATTTT
CDR3aa: CASRWGGGLNNQPQHF
d_gene: -
v_gene: TRBV19
abundance: -
j_gene: TRBJ1-5

CDR3nt: TGTGCCAGCAGCTTAAGCGGGACAGGCTTAGGAAAACTGTTTTTT
CDR3aa: CASSLSGTGLGKLFF
d_gene: TRBD1
v_gene: TRBV7-8
abundance: -
j_gene: TRBJ1-4

CDR3nt: TGTGCCAGCAGCGACCCAGGGGTGACTGAAGCTTTCTTT
CDR3aa: CASSDPGVTEAFF
d_gene: -
v_gene: TRBV5-4
abundance: -
j_gene: TRBJ1-1

CDR3nt: TGTGCCAGCAGCCCCCACTTCACGTCCGGGGAGCTGTTTTTT
CDR3aa: CASSPHFTSGELFF
d_gene: -
v_gene: TRBV9
abundance: -
j_gene: TRBJ2-2

CDR3nt: TGTGCCAGCAGCTTCGGCCAATACAATGAGCAGTTCTTC
CDR3aa: CASSFGQYNEQFF
d_gene: -
v_gene: TRBV7-2
abundance: once
j_gene: TRBJ2-1

CDR3nt: TGTGCCTGGGAGGGACTTAGCTCCTACAATGAGCAGTTCTTC
CDR3aa: CAWEGLSSYNEQFF
d_gene: -
v_gene: TRBV30
abundance: -
j_gene: TRBJ2-1

CDR3nt: TGTGCCATCAGTGACACTAGCGGGAAAAGGGATACGCAGTATTTT
CDR3aa: CAISDTSGKRDTQYF
d_gene: TRBD2
v_gene: TRBV10-3
abundance: -
j_gene: TRBJ2-3

CDR3nt: TGTGCCAGCAGCTTTGAGGGAGGCCCCTACAATGAGCAGTTCTTC
CDR3aa: CASSFEGGPYNEQFF
d_gene: -
v_gene: TRBV11-1
abundance: -
j_gene: TRBJ2-1

CDR3nt: TGTGCCAGCAGCCAACTACTCCGAACCTACGAGCAGTACTTC
CDR3aa: CASSQLLRTYEQYF
d_gene: -
v_gene: TRBV14
abundance: -
j_gene: TRBJ2-7

CDR3nt: TGTGCCAGCAGCTTAGCCGGTAACACTGAAGCTTTCTTT
CDR3aa: CASSLAGNTEAFF
d_gene: -
v_gene: TRBV7-9
abundance: few
j_gene: TRBJ1-1

CDR3nt: TGTGCCAGCAACCAACTAGCGGGCCTTAGCACAGATACGCAGTATTTT
CDR3aa: CASNQLAGLSTDTQYF
d_gene: TRBD2
v_gene: TRBV27
abundance: -
j_gene: TRBJ2-3

CDR3nt: TGTGCCAGCAGAGACGCGTCTATCTCCTACGAGCAGTACTTC
CDR3aa: CASRDASISYEQYF
d_gene: -
v_gene: TRBV27
abundance: -
j_gene: TRBJ2-7

CDR3nt: TGTGCCAGCAGTTCCCCGGCGTACGGGGTAATCGCTGAAGCTTTCTTT
CDR3aa: CASSSPAYGVIAEAFF
d_gene: -
v_gene: TRBV28
abundance: -
j_gene: TRBJ1-1

CDR3nt: TGCGCCAGCAGCTCCGGGACAGGGCCCGAGCAGTACTTC
CDR3aa: CASSSGTGPEQYF
d_gene: TRBD1
v_gene: TRBV5-1
abundance: -
j_gene: TRBJ2-7

CDR3nt: TGTGCCAGCAGCCAGGGACACACTGAAGCTTTCTTT
CDR3aa: CASSQGHTEAFF
d_gene: -
v_gene: TRBV5-5
abundance: -
j_gene: TRBJ1-1

CDR3nt: TGTGCCAGCACCAAGGACAGGGTGAACACCGGGGAGCTGTTTTTT
CDR3aa: CASTKDRVNTGELFF
d_gene: TRBD1
v_gene: TRBV28
abundance: -
j_gene: TRBJ2-2

CDR3nt: TGTGCCAGCAGCAATGCGGGAGGGAGGGAGCTGTTTTTT
CDR3aa: CASSNAGGRELFF
d_gene: TRBD2
v_gene: TRBV9
abundance: -
j_gene: TRBJ2-2

CDR3nt: TGTGCCAGCGATAGGGGGGCAGCCCAGGACTTC
CDR3aa: CASDRGAAQDF
d_gene: -
v_gene: TRBV28
abundance: -
j_gene: TRBJ2-7

CDR3nt: TGTGCCAGCAGCTTATCGGGACTAGCGGGATCCTACGAGCAGTACTTC
CDR3aa: CASSLSGLAGSYEQYF
d_gene: TRBD2
v_gene: TRBV9
abundance: -
j_gene: TRBJ2-7

CDR3nt: TGTGCCAGCAGCCTCGGACAGGGAAGGGTATACGAGCAGTACTTC
CDR3aa: CASSLGQGRVYEQYF
d_gene: TRBD1
v_gene: TRBV9
abundance: -
j_gene: TRBJ2-7

CDR3nt: TGTGCCAGCAGTTTAGCATTTCGGCAAGACTCCTACGAGCAGTACTTC
CDR3aa: CASSLAFRQDSYEQYF
d_gene: -
v_gene: TRBV28
abundance: -
j_gene: TRBJ2-7

CDR3nt: TGTGCCAGCAGTTTAATAGGGGCTCACACTGAAGCTTTCTTT
CDR3aa: CASSLIGAHTEAFF
d_gene: -
v_gene: TRBV27
abundance: -
j_gene: TRBJ1-1

CDR3nt: TGTGCCAGCAGCTCGCCTCGGTCTGAGAGAGGTTATAGCAATGAGCAGTTCTTC
CDR3aa: CASSSPRSERGYSNEQFF
d_gene: -
v_gene: TRBV7-8
abundance: -
j_gene: TRBJ2-1

CDR3nt: TGTGCCAGCAGAAAATGGGGGGAGAACGTCCACGAGCAGTACTTC
CDR3aa: CASRKWGENVHEQYF
d_gene: -
v_gene: TRBV27
abundance: -
j_gene: TRBJ2-7

CDR3nt: TGTGCCAGTAGTCGCCCCGACTCGGTGCTGGACACTGAAGCTTTCTTT
CDR3aa: CASSRPDSVLDTEAFF
d_gene: -
v_gene: TRBV19
abundance: -
j_gene: TRBJ1-1

CDR3nt: TGTGCCAGCAGCCCTAGCCGGACTAGCGGGGATACCTACGAGCAGTACTTC
CDR3aa: CASSPSRTSGDTYEQYF
d_gene: TRBD2
v_gene: TRBV13
abundance: -
j_gene: TRBJ2-7

CDR3nt: TGTGCCAGTAGTATCCCAGGGCAGAGCAATCAGCCCCAGCATTTT
CDR3aa: CASSIPGQSNQPQHF
d_gene: -
v_gene: TRBV19
abundance: -
j_gene: TRBJ1-5

CDR3nt: TGTGCCAGCAGCTCCTCTGGGACTAGCGGAAATCAAGAGACCCAGTACTTC
CDR3aa: CASSSSGTSGNQETQYF
d_gene: TRBD2
v_gene: TRBV7-9
abundance: -
j_gene: TRBJ2-5

CDR3nt: TGTGCCATCAGTGAGTCGGGTTCGGGAGGGTCCTACGAGCAGTACTTC
CDR3aa: CAISESGSGGSYEQYF
d_gene: TRBD2
v_gene: TRBV10-3
abundance: -
j_gene: TRBJ2-7

CDR3nt: TGTGCCAGCAGCTTATGGGGGTTCGAGCAGTACTTC
CDR3aa: CASSLWGFEQYF
d_gene: -
v_gene: TRBV7-9
abundance: -
j_gene: TRBJ2-7

CDR3nt: TGTGCCAGCAGCGTCACCGGGACTAGCGGGAACGAGCAGTACTTC
CDR3aa: CASSVTGTSGNEQYF
d_gene: TRBD2
v_gene: TRBV9
abundance: once
j_gene: TRBJ2-7

CDR3nt: TGTGCCACCAGCAGAGATCGTCTGCCCTACGAGCAGTACTTC
CDR3aa: CATSRDRLPYEQYF
d_gene: -
v_gene: TRBV15
abundance: -
j_gene: TRBJ2-7

CDR3nt: TGTGCCAGCAGTCCCGGACAGGGGCTTCAGTTCTTC
CDR3aa: CASSPGQGLQFF
d_gene: TRBD1
v_gene: TRBV11-3
abundance: -
j_gene: TRBJ2-1

CDR3nt: TGTGCCAGCAGGGACTACACGGGGCGCAATGAGCAGTTCTTC
CDR3aa: CASRDYTGRNEQFF
d_gene: -
v_gene: TRBV11-1
abundance: -
j_gene: TRBJ2-1

CDR3nt: TGCAGCGTTGAAGATCGTGGGGACCAGCGCGAGCCTCCCTACAATGAGCAGTTCTTC
CDR3aa: CSVEDRGDQREPPYNEQFF
d_gene: -
v_gene: TRBV29-1
abundance: -
j_gene: TRBJ2-1

CDR3nt: TGTGCCAGCAGCTTCGGACAGGTCGGCGGCTACACCTTC
CDR3aa: CASSFGQVGGYTF
d_gene: TRBD1
v_gene: TRBV11-2
abundance: -
j_gene: TRBJ1-2

CDR3nt: TGTGCCAGCAGCCTCGACACTAGCGGGAGCAAGGATGAGCAGTTCTTC
CDR3aa: CASSLDTSGSKDEQFF
d_gene: TRBD2
v_gene: TRBV7-9
abundance: -
j_gene: TRBJ2-1

CDR3nt: TGCGCCAGCAGCCAAGATGTGGGGGAGGGCAGCTTGGAGACCCAGTACTTC
CDR3aa: CASSQDVGEGSLETQYF
d_gene: TRBD2
v_gene: TRBV4-3
abundance: -
j_gene: TRBJ2-5

CDR3nt: TGTGCCAGCAGTTACTCCTCCGGGTCCTCCTATGGCTACACCTTC
CDR3aa: CASSYSSGSSYGYTF
d_gene: -
v_gene: TRBV6-5
abundance: -
j_gene: TRBJ1-2

CDR3nt: TGTGCCAGCAGCTTGGGGGCGATGAAGGAAAAACTGTTTTTT
CDR3aa: CASSLGAMKEKLFF
d_gene: -
v_gene: TRBV7-9
abundance: -
j_gene: TRBJ1-4

CDR3nt: TGTGCCAGCAGTTTTTTGGGACAGGGGCCTTACGAGCAGTACTTC
CDR3aa: CASSFLGQGPYEQYF
d_gene: TRBD1
v_gene: TRBV27
abundance: -
j_gene: TRBJ2-7

CDR3nt: TGTGCCAGCAGCGCGGACGCCGAAGCCTATGGCTACACCTTC
CDR3aa: CASSADAEAYGYTF
d_gene: -
v_gene: TRBV9
abundance: -
j_gene: TRBJ1-2

CDR3nt: TGCAGCGTCATCGGACAGCCTTCCAGGTATGAGCAGTTCTTC
CDR3aa: CSVIGQPSRYEQFF
d_gene: -
v_gene: TRBV29-1
abundance: -
j_gene: TRBJ2-1

CDR3nt: TGTGCCAGCAGCCCCGGGGGGTACACTGAAGCTTTCTTT
CDR3aa: CASSPGGYTEAFF
d_gene: -
v_gene: TRBV7-8
abundance: few
j_gene: TRBJ1-1

CDR3nt: TGTGCCTGGAGTGGGGGGATGGGCTACAATGAGCAGTTCTTC
CDR3aa: CAWSGGMGYNEQFF
d_gene: -
v_gene: TRBV30
abundance: -
j_gene: TRBJ2-1

CDR3nt: TGTGCCAGCAGCGTAGAGGGTCACCCGGCCTCTTACGAGCAGTACTTC
CDR3aa: CASSVEGHPASYEQYF
d_gene: -
v_gene: TRBV9
abundance: -
j_gene: TRBJ2-7

CDR3nt: TGTGCCAGCAGTTTTCTACAGGGGAGCTACGAGCAGTACTTC
CDR3aa: CASSFLQGSYEQYF
d_gene: TRBD1
v_gene: TRBV27
abundance: -
j_gene: TRBJ2-7

CDR3nt: TGTGCCAGCAGCTTAACAGGCGAGGGCACCTACGAGCAGTACTTC
CDR3aa: CASSLTGEGTYEQYF
d_gene: -
v_gene: TRBV7-3
abundance: -
j_gene: TRBJ2-7

CDR3nt: TGTGCCAGCAGTGACACAGGGCTTCAGCCCCAGCATTTT
CDR3aa: CASSDTGLQPQHF
d_gene: -
v_gene: TRBV6-1
abundance: -
j_gene: TRBJ1-5

CDR3nt: TGTGCCAGCAGCTTAGTGCCTTTATTGGGCAACCAAGCCAAAAACATTCAGTACTTC
CDR3aa: CASSLVPLLGNQAKNIQYF
d_gene: -
v_gene: TRBV11-2
abundance: -
j_gene: TRBJ2-4